The T cell receptor (beta chain) described here comes from a study of CD8 T cells in ankylosing spondylitis. Study results and limitations: A motif of fewer than ten highly homologous TCR beta variants was seen as apparently characteristic of ankylosing spondylitis blood. In the blood and synovial fluid of reactive arthritis, some motif variants had been previously reported. Disease-associated clones were reportedly significantly overrepresented in matched ankylosing spondylitis synovial fluid.

Via MiXCR, TCRdb re-called the 5' RACE reads, giving one row per CDR3 protein. Of more than 150,000 distinct CDR3 sequences detected, over 15% appear once; the ten largest clones hold roughly 4.5%. In regard to this clonotype: The antigen is unknown.

Deletions cut 8 bases from V and 6 bases from J, with 14 bases between. Germline assignment: CDR1 SQVTM and CDR2 ANQGSEA. The length of the CDR3 is 11 residues. The chain links TRBV29-1 to TRBJ2-7, with D maybe TRBD2 (5 bases). The sequenced material came from blood, either unsorted or a sorted T cell fraction (not recorded which). This clonotype was obtained from a male donor aged 5 to 29 with ankylosing spondylitis or in good health (not recorded which). The CDR3 loop is CSSLRGSEQYF. CDR3 DNA: TGCAGCTCCCTCCGGGGAAGCGAGCAGTACTTC.